This TCR beta chain appears in the sequencing data of a study of shared clonotypes between healthy human individuals. Study details: Per donor, CD8 memory used one plate, CD8 naive used two, CD4 memory used three and CD4 naive used three.

Libraries were prepared by immunoSEQ multiplex PCR; TCRdb keeps only in-frame clonotypes and omits some of them. The sample has over a million clones, roughly 96% seen once. The TCR originated in a man aged 30-40 years in good health. The sequencing sample was made of naive CD4+ T cells sorted from blood. Regarding subset: CD45RA+ positively selected.

The CDR3 sequence is CASSGTGTRSYEQYF. Written as DNA, the CDR3 is TGTGCCAGTAGTGGGACAGGTACACGCTCCTACGAGCAGTACTTC. The genes are TRBV19 and TRBJ2-7; 8 nucleotides match TRBD1. This CDR3 is 15 amino acids long. Germline V gene data show CDR1 as LNHDA and CDR2 as SQIVND (reference sequence). V shed 5 bases and J 0 bases; nucleotides not matched to a gene: 6.